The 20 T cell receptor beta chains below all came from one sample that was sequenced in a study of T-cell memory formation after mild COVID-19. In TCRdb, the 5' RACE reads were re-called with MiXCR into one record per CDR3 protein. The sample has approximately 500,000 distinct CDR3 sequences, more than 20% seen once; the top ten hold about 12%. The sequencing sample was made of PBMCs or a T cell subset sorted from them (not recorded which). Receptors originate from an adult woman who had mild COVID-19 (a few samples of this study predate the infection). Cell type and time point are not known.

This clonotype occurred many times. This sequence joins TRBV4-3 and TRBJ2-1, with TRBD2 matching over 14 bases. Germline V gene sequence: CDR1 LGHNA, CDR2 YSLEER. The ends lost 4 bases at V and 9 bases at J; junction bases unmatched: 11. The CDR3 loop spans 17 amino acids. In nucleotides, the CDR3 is TGCGCCAGCAGCCGCCGCGAGGGACTAGCGGGAGTAAGTGAGCAGTTCTTC. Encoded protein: CASSRREGLAGVSEQFF.

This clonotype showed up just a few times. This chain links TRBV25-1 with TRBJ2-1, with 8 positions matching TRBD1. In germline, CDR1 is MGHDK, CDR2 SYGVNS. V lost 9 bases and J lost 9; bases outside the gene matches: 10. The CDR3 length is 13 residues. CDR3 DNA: TGTGCCAGTGGATGGACAGGGTCCCCTGAGCAGTTCTTC. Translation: CASGWTGSPEQFF.

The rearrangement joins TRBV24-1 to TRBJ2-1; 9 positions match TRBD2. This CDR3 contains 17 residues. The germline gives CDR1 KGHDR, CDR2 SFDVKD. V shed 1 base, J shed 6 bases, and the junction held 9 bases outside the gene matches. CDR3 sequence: CATSDFSTSGFGNEQFF. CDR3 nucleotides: TGTGCCACCAGTGATTTCTCGACTAGCGGCTTTGGCAATGAGCAGTTCTTC.

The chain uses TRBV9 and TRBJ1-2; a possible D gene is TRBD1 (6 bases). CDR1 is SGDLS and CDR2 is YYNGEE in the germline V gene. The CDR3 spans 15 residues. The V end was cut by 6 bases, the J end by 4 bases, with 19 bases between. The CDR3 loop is CASNPDGGPFYGYTF. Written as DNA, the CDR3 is TGTGCCAGCAACCCGGACGGGGGCCCGTTCTATGGCTACACCTTC.

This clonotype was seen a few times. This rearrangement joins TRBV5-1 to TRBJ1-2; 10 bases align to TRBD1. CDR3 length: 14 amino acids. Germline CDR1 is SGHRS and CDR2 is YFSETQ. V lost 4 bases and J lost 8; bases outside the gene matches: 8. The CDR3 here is CASSPRTGGLGYTF. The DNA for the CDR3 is TGCGCCAGCAGCCCACGGACAGGGGGACTCGGCTACACCTTC. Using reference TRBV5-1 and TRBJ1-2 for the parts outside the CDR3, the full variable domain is KAGVTQTPRYLIKTRGQQVTLSCSPISGHRSVSWYQQTPGQGLQFLFEYFSETQRNKGNFPGRFSGRQFSNSRSEMNVSTLELGDSALYLCASSPRTGGLGYTFGSGTRLTVV.

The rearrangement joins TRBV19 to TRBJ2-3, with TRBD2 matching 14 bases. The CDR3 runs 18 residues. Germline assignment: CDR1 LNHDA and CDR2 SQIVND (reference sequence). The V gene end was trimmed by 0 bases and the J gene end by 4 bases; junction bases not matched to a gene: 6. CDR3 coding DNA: TGTGCCAGTAGTATAGATCTCCGACTAGCGGGAGGGGCAGATACGCAGTATTTT. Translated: CASSIDLRLAGGADTQYF.

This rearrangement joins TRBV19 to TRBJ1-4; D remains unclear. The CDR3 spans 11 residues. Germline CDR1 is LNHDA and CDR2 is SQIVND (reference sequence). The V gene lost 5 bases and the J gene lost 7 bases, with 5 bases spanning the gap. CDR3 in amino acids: CASSGLEKLFF. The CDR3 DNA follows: TGTGCCAGTAGTGGGCTTGAAAAACTGTTTTTT.

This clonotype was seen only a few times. CDR3 protein: CASSTRAGGFFYEQYF. CDR3 nucleotides: TGTGCCAGTAGTACTCGGGCAGGGGGCTTTTTCTACGAGCAGTACTTC. The chain combines TRBV19 with TRBJ2-7, with 8 bases lining up with TRBD1. With 4 bases clipped from V and 3 bases from J, the junction kept 11 bases outside the gene matches. This CDR3 is built from 16 residues. Germline CDR1 and CDR2: LNHDA and SQIVND (reference sequence).

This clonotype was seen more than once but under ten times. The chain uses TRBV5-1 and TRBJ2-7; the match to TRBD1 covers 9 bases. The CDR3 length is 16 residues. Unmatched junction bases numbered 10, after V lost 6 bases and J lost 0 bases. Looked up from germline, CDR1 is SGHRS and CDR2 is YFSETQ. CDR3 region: CASKPYGTGTSYEQYF. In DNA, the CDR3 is TGCGCCAGCAAACCGTACGGGACAGGGACCTCCTACGAGCAGTACTTC.

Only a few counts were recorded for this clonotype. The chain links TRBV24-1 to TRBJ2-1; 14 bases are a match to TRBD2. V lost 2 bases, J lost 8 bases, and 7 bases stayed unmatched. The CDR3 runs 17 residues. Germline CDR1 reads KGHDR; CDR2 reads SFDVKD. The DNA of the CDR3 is TGTGCCACCAGTGATTCGACTAGCGGGAGGGCCGTCTATGAGCAGTTCTTC. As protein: CATSDSTSGRAVYEQFF.

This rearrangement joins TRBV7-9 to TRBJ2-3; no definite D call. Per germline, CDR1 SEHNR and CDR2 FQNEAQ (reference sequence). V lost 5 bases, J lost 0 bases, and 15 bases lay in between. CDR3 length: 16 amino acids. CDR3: CASSSHGPVSTDTQYF. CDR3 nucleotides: TGTGCCAGCAGCAGCCATGGGCCGGTAAGCACAGATACGCAGTATTTT.

The CDR3 region has the DNA TGTGCCAGCAGCTTAATAGCCTGGGGCACAGATACGCAGTATTTT. As protein: CASSLIAWGTDTQYF. The chain is built from TRBV11-2 and TRBJ2-3; D unclear. Trimming took 2 bases from V and 1 from J, leaving 10 bases between them. From germline, CDR1 is SGHAT and CDR2 FQNNGV. This CDR3 comprises 15 residues. The full variable domain, in which reference TRBV11-2 and TRBJ2-3 provide the parts outside the CDR3, is EAGVAQSPRYKIIEKRQSVAFWCNPISGHATLYWYQQILGQGPKLLIQFQNNGVVDDSQLPKDRFSAERLKGVDSTLKIQPAKLEDSAVYLCASSLIAWGTDTQYFGPGTRLTVL.

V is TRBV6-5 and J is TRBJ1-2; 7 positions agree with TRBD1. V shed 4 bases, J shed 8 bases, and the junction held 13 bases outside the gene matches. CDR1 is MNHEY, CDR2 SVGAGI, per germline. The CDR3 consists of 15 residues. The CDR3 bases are TGTGCCAGCAGTTCAAACAGGGGCCTCGTGGAGGGCTACACCTTC. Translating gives CASSSNRGLVEGYTF.

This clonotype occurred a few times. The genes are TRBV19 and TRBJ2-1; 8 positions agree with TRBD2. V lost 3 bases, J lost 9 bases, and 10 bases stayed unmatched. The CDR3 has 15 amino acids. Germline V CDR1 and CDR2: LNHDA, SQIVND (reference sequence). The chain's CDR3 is CASSMVSTGGGEQFF. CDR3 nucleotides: TGTGCCAGTAGTATGGTTTCTACGGGAGGGGGTGAGCAGTTCTTC.

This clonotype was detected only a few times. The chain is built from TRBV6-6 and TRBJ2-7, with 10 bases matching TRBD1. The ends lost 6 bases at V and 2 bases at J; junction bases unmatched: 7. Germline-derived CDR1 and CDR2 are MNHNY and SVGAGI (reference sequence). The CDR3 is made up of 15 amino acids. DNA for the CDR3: TGTGCCAGCAGCGAGCCGGGACAGGGGACCTACGAGCAGTACTTC. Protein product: CASSEPGQGTYEQYF.

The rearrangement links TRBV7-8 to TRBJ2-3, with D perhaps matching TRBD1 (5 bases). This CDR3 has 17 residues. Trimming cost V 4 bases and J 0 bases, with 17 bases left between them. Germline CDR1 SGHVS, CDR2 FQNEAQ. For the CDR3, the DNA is TGTGCCAGCAGCTGGCCTTCGACAGTTACTAGCACAGATACGCAGTATTTT. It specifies CASSWPSTVTSTDTQYF. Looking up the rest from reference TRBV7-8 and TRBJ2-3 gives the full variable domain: GAGVSQSPRYKVAKRGQDVALRCDPISGHVSLFWYQQALGQGPEFLTYFQNEAQLDKSGLPSDRFFAERPEGSVSTLKIQRTQQEDSAVYLCASSWPSTVTSTDTQYFGPGTRLTVL.

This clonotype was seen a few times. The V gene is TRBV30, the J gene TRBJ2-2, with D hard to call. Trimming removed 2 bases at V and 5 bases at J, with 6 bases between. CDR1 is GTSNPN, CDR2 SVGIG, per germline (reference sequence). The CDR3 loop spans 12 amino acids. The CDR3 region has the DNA TGTGCCTGGAGTATACGGACCGGGGAGCTGTTTTTT. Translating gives CAWSIRTGELFF.

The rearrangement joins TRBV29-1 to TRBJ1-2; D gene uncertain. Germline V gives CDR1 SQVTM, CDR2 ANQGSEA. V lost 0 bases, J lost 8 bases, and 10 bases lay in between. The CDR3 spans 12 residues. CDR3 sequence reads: CSVEDGEWGYTF. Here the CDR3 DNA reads TGCAGCGTTGAAGACGGGGAATGGGGCTACACCTTC.

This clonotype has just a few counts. In nucleotides, the CDR3 is TGTGCCTCAACTCGTGACAGGGCTTACAATGAGCAGTTCTTC. Translated: CASTRDRAYNEQFF. The chain joins TRBV7-9 to TRBJ2-1; 7 bases agree with TRBD1. V shed 11 bases, J shed 4 bases, and the junction held 11 bases outside the gene matches. Germline V gene data show CDR1 as SEHNR and CDR2 as FQNEAQ (reference sequence). The CDR3 length is 14 residues.

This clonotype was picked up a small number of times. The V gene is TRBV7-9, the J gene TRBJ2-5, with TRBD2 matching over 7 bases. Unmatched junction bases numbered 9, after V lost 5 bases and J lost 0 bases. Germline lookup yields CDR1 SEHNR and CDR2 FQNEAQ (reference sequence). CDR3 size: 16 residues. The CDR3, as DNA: TGTGCCAGCAGCCTAGGGACTACCGAACACCAAGAGACCCAGTACTTC. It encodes CASSLGTTEHQETQYF.